One sample yielded the 32 T cell receptor beta chains listed below, sequenced in a study of chronic HIV infection and antiretroviral therapy. Via MiXCR, TCRdb re-called the 5' RACE reads, giving one row per CDR3 protein. Altogether fewer than 40,000 distinct CDR3 sequences are present, 8.2% being singletons, with the ten largest covering 2.5% to 3.5%. The material sequenced was peripheral blood. Receptor source: an adult who had HIV and had not received antiretroviral therapy, or was an uninfected healthy control (not recorded which).

This clonotype was observed a few times. V is TRBV29-1 and J is TRBJ2-5; 13 bases agree with TRBD2. The germline V gene has CDR1 SQVTM and CDR2 ANQGSEA. The CDR3 has 14 amino acids. V dropped 7 bases and J dropped 3; count of bases not matched to a gene: 5. The CDR3 spells CSATGTSGEETQYF. The CDR3 DNA reads TGCAGCGCTACCGGGACTAGCGGGGAAGAGACCCAGTACTTC.

This clonotype was counted only a few times. V and J are TRBV28 and TRBJ2-1, with TRBD2 identical over 10 bases. The germline CDR1 and CDR2 sequences are MDHEN and SYDVKM. CDR3 size: 17 residues. J gave up 8 bases and V 6 bases, and 16 bases lay outside the gene matches. Here the CDR3 reads CASRDNLASGSGDEQFF. The CDR3 DNA sequence: TGTGCCAGCAGAGACAACCTGGCTAGCGGGAGTGGGGATGAGCAGTTCTTC.

This clonotype was found many times. J is TRBJ2-5 and V is TRBV6-5, with 7 positions matching TRBD2. The CDR3 runs to 16 residues. V lost 0 bases to trimming and J lost 3 bases; unmatched junction nucleotides: 7. CDR1 and CDR2 from the germline V gene are MNHEY and SVGAGI. DNA for the CDR3: TGTGCCAGCAGTTACTCGACGGCGCTAGCGGAAGAGACCCAGTACTTC. Amino acids: CASSYSTALAEETQYF.

This clonotype was recorded at least ten times. The V call is TRBV29-1, the J call TRBJ1-1, with 7 bases matching TRBD1. CDR1 is SQVTM, CDR2 ANQGSEA, per germline. The CDR3 is made up of 10 amino acids. The junction had 7 bases not matched to a gene; V was cut back by 7 bases and J by 11 bases. CDR3 amino acids: CSADRDRAFF. The CDR3 DNA reads as TGCAGCGCAGACAGGGATCGGGCTTTCTTT.

This clonotype was found many times. The V call is TRBV10-3, the J call TRBJ2-3; 11 bases align to TRBD2. The V and J ends lost 2 bases and 0 bases, in that order; junction bases with no gene match: 4. The length of the CDR3 is 17 residues. Germline V gene data show CDR1 as ENHRY and CDR2 as SYGVKD. The CDR3 spells CAISELAGGPSTDTQYF. The CDR3 nucleotides are TGTGCCATCAGTGAGCTAGCGGGAGGTCCCAGCACAGATACGCAGTATTTT.

This sequence joins TRBV9 and TRBJ2-3, with unresolved D. This CDR3 spans 14 amino acids. V gave up 7 bases and J gave up 0 bases, with 12 bases separating them. The germline CDR1 and CDR2 sequences are SGDLS and YYNGEE. The CDR3 loop reads CASARRKSTDTQYF. CDR3 nucleotides: TGTGCCAGCGCACGACGGAAAAGCACAGATACGCAGTATTTT.

The sample holds a few counts of this clonotype. The rearrangement joins TRBV24-1 to TRBJ2-3, with TRBD2 as a possible D gene (5 bases). The CDR3 runs 16 residues. The germline gives CDR1 KGHDR, CDR2 SFDVKD. Between the trimmed V and J ends, which lost 5 bases and 0 bases, there was a span of 14 bases. The CDR3 loop reads CATSVEGSGSTDTQYF. CDR3 DNA: TGTGCCACCAGTGTTGAGGGTTCTGGCAGCACAGATACGCAGTATTTT.

This clonotype was found many times. The chain couples TRBV25-1 to TRBJ2-7; tentatively, D is TRBD1 (6 bases). The germline CDR1 and CDR2 sequences are MGHDK and SYGVNS. With 2 bases removed from V and 0 bases from J, the gap between germline ends came to 17 bases. The CDR3 has 17 amino acids. CDR3 amino acids: CASSEGPDSLSSYEQYF. The CDR3 coding sequence is TGTGCCAGCAGTGAAGGTCCGGACAGCCTTAGCTCCTACGAGCAGTACTTC.

In its sample, this clonotype was seen many times. The chain couples TRBV7-2 to TRBJ2-1; TRBD2 matches 9 bases. The CDR3 has 14 residues. J gave up 6 bases and V 5 bases, and 5 bases lay outside the gene matches. Germline lookup yields CDR1 SGHTA and CDR2 FQGNSA. The CDR3 nucleotides read TGTGCCAGCAGCACGGGACTAGCTCGCAATGAGCAGTTCTTC. Translated, it gives CASSTGLARNEQFF. Complete variable domain (other parts from reference TRBV7-2 and TRBJ2-1): GAGVSQSPSNKVTEKGKDVELRCDPISGHTALYWYRQSLGQGLEFLIYFQGNSAPDKSGLPSDRFSAERTGGSVSTLTIQRTQQEDSAVYLCASSTGLARNEQFFGPGTRLTVL.

This clonotype has a handful of counts. This rearrangement joins TRBV28 to TRBJ1-5, with D possibly TRBD1 on 5 matching bases. Germline V gene lookup returns CDR1 MDHEN and CDR2 SYDVKM. The CDR3 has 15 residues. Trimming removed 3 bases at V and 8 bases at J, with 17 bases between. In DNA form, the CDR3 reads TGTGCCAGCAGTTTGGGTGGGGCCAACGGGAAGCCCCAGCATTTT. It yields the protein CASSLGGANGKPQHF.

A few counts support this clonotype. The chain employs TRBV29-1 and TRBJ2-2, with TRBD2 matching over 9 bases. The CDR3 spans 12 residues. Germline CDR1 is SQVTM and CDR2 is ANQGSEA. J gave up 8 bases and V 7 bases, and 5 bases lay outside the gene matches. CDR3 sequence: CSAGLARGELFF. CDR3 nucleotides: TGCAGCGCTGGACTAGCGAGGGGGGAGCTGTTTTTT.

This clonotype was picked up a small number of times. This chain links TRBV27 with TRBJ2-3, with TRBD2 matching over 7 bases. This CDR3 region has 13 residues. Germline CDR1 is MNHEY and CDR2 is SMNVEV (reference sequence). Trimming cost V 8 bases and J 2 bases; bases outside gene matches: 4. Here the CDR3 DNA reads TGTGCCAGCTCGGGAGGACCCACAGATACGCAGTATTTT. This sequence encodes CASSGGPTDTQYF.

This chain connects TRBV21-1 to TRBJ1-4; TRBD1 reflects the table's D call only, with no check against the DNA. TRBV21-1 is a documented pseudogene. This CDR3 is built from 13 residues. This CDR3 is CASRTGTDEKLFF. The CDR3 bases are TGTGCCAGCAGGACCGGGACAGATGAAAAACTGTTTTTT.

J is TRBJ1-5 and V is TRBV10-3; D gene ambiguous. Germline CDR1 and CDR2: ENHRY and SYGVKD. The V gene lost 10 bases and the J gene lost 7 bases, with 14 bases spanning the gap. The CDR3 is 12 residues long. The CDR3 reads CATAQGGQPQHF. For the CDR3, the DNA is TGTGCCACCGCTCAAGGTGGGCAGCCCCAGCATTTT.

This clonotype was detected many times. V gene TRBV5-6 combines with J gene TRBJ2-7; D call uncertain. The CDR3 spans 11 residues. Germline assignment: CDR1 SGHDT and CDR2 YYEEEE. V lost 4 bases and J 3 bases, leaving 5 bases between the germline ends. CDR3 DNA: TGTGCCAGCAGCCCGAACTACGAGCAGTACTTC. Amino acid sequence: CASSPNYEQYF.

About this clonotype itself: No conserved phenylalanine or tryptophan ends this CDR3, so it is likely a read error. The chain couples TRBV15 to TRBJ1-1; D remains unclear. The CDR3 extends over 12 amino acids. Germline CDR1 and CDR2: LNHNV and YYDKDF (reference sequence). Trimming left V 5 bases short and J 1 base short, with 5 bases between. The CDR3 nucleotides are TGTGCCACCAGCGCAGAGAACACTGAAGCTTTCCTT. Translated: CATSAENTEAFL.

This clonotype was detected many times. The chain recombines TRBV2 with TRBJ2-7, with 7 bases matching TRBD2. The length of the CDR3 is 14 residues. Trimming cost V 7 bases and J 4 bases; bases outside gene matches: 10. CDR1 and CDR2 from the germline V gene are SNHLY and FYNNEI. The CDR3 sequence: CASIELREFYEQYF. For the CDR3, the DNA is TGTGCCAGCATCGAGTTGCGGGAGTTTTACGAGCAGTACTTC.

This clonotype was found many times. The chain employs TRBV7-9 and TRBJ1-2, with D unresolved. The germline gives CDR1 SEHNR, CDR2 FQNEAQ (reference sequence). The V end was cut by 3 bases, the J end by 7 bases, with 6 bases between. The CDR3 covers 11 residues. The CDR3 coding sequence is TGTGCCAGCAGCTTGGACGCTGGCTACACCTTC. Amino acids: CASSLDAGYTF. Combining the CDR3 with reference TRBV7-9 and TRBJ1-2 gives the whole variable domain DTGVSQNPRHKITKRGQNVTFRCDPISEHNRLYWYRQTLGQGPEFLTYFQNEAQLEKSRLLSDRFSAERPKGSFSTLEIQRTEQGDSAMYLCASSLDAGYTFGSGTRLTVV.

This clonotype was counted many times. The chain recombines TRBV24-1 with TRBJ2-2; 9 bases line up with TRBD2. Germline V gene sequence: CDR1 KGHDR, CDR2 SFDVKD. The CDR3 extends over 15 amino acids. After removal of 4 bases from V and 8 bases from J, the junction contained 7 bases not matched to a gene. The CDR3 nucleotides read TGTGCCACCAGTGAAAGTAGCGGGAGTTCTGGGGAGCTGTTTTTT. This codes for CATSESSGSSGELFF.

The genes are TRBV25-1 and TRBJ2-7, with a tentative D call TRBD2 (6 bases). Germline-derived CDR1 and CDR2 are MGHDK and SYGVNS. The CDR3 sequence is 15 residues long. V was trimmed by 3 bases and J by 3 bases, leaving 15 bases between them. The DNA for the CDR3 is TGTGCCAGCAGTGAGGCGGGGAGTGTGAGCTACGAGCAGTACTTC. It is translated as CASSEAGSVSYEQYF.

This clonotype was counted at least ten times. The V gene is TRBV10-3, the J gene TRBJ2-7; possible D gene TRBD2, 6 bases. This CDR3 is built from 14 residues. Germline CDR1 reads ENHRY; CDR2 reads SYGVKD. V lost 8 bases, J lost 2 bases, and 16 bases lay in between. The CDR3 spells CAIRTGTGTYEQYF. The CDR3 coding sequence is TGTGCCATCCGGACCGGGACTGGGACCTACGAGCAGTACTTC.

CDR3: CATSGSGISPLHF. The CDR3 DNA reads as TGTGCCACTTCAGGGTCGGGTATTTCACCCCTCCACTTT. This rearrangement joins TRBV28 to TRBJ1-6; D might be TRBD1 (5 bases). Germline CDR1 and CDR2: MDHEN and SYDVKM. The CDR3 spans 13 residues. Trimming pared 10 bases from V and 9 bases from J, leaving 16 bases between.

This clonotype was seen at least ten times. The V call is TRBV7-2, the J call TRBJ2-3; D may be TRBD1 (6 bases). V was shortened by 6 bases and J by 4 bases, with 11 bases between the two germline ends. Germline CDR1 SGHTA, CDR2 FQGNSA. The CDR3 is 13 amino acids. The CDR3: CASRGGGSDTQYF. The CDR3, as DNA: TGTGCCAGCAGGGGTGGGGGCTCAGATACGCAGTATTTT.

This clonotype was recorded a few times. This chain's CDR3 is CAISESGTSGKQFF. The DNA of the CDR3 is TGTGCCATCAGTGAGTCGGGGACTAGCGGGAAGCAGTTCTTC. V usage is TRBV10-3 and J usage is TRBJ2-1; 13 nucleotides line up with TRBD2. CDR3 length: 14 amino acids. From germline, CDR1 is ENHRY and CDR2 SYGVKD. With V trimmed by 0 bases and J by 11 bases, 1 base remained unmatched.

This clonotype is a singleton in its sample. This may be a read error: a much more frequent sequence differs by one nucleotide. The chain joins TRBV28 to TRBJ1-5; D gene ambiguous. Germline V CDR1 and CDR2: MDHEN, SYDVKM. The CDR3 has 14 amino acids. CDR3 protein: CASSFWGGNRPQHF. CDR3 nucleotides: TGTGCCAGCAGTTTTTGGGGTGGCAATCGGCCCCAGCATTTT.

There are many counts of this clonotype. This sequence joins TRBV20-1 and TRBJ2-3; D remains ambiguous. This CDR3 has 13 amino acids. CDR1 and CDR2 (germline): DFQATT, SNEGSKA (reference sequence). Trimming cost V 5 bases and J 4 bases, with 13 bases left between them. CDR3 sequence: CSALTLAADTQYF. CDR3 DNA: TGCAGTGCTCTCACTTTAGCCGCAGATACGCAGTATTTT.

This clonotype was seen a handful of times. J is TRBJ2-7 and V is TRBV3-1; D is unclear. The ends were cut back, 8 bases at V and 2 bases at J, with 4 bases in the middle. This CDR3 region has 10 residues. Germline assignment: CDR1 LGHDT and CDR2 YNNKEL (reference sequence). Here the CDR3 DNA reads TGTGCCAGCGGGGCCTACGAGCAGTACTTC. This encodes CASGAYEQYF.

The chain carries TRBV29-1 and TRBJ2-1, with D perhaps matching TRBD1 or TRBD2 (7 bases each). The V and J ends lost 4 bases and 4 bases respectively, with 14 bases between them. Germline V gene sequence: CDR1 SQVTM, CDR2 ANQGSEA. CDR3 length equals 14 residues. The CDR3 bases are TGCAGCGTTGCGGTGCAGGGGGGGTACAATGAGCAGTTCTTC. Its protein is CSVAVQGGYNEQFF.

This clonotype has a count of ten or more. In DNA form, the CDR3 reads TGTGCCAGCACTACGACAGGGGAACAAGCCCATCAGTACTTC. Its protein product is CASTTTGEQAHQYF. V and J are TRBV12-3 or TRBV12-4 and TRBJ2-4; TRBD1 agrees at 8 bases. Trimming at V came to 7 bases and at J to 12 bases, leaving 14 bases not matched to a gene. The CDR3 extends over 14 amino acids.

This clonotype was recorded many times. This rearrangement joins TRBV7-8 to TRBJ1-1; D not resolved. V was shortened by 1 base and J by 1 base, with 10 bases between the two germline ends. This CDR3 region has 15 residues. From germline, CDR1 is SGHVS and CDR2 FQNEAQ. In DNA form, the CDR3 reads TGTGCCAGCAGCTTAGATGCCCCCGAGAACACTGAAGCTTTCTTT. Translated, it gives CASSLDAPENTEAFF.

This clonotype was counted many times. V gene TRBV29-1 combines with J gene TRBJ2-7; 8 nucleotides line up with TRBD2. Trimming removed 6 bases from V and 2 bases from J; junction bases left unmatched: 3. This CDR3 contains 12 residues. Germline-derived CDR1 and CDR2 are SQVTM and ANQGSEA. The CDR3 region has the DNA TGCAGCGTAACTAGCGGACCCTACGAGCAGTACTTC. Amino acid sequence: CSVTSGPYEQYF.

This clonotype has a handful of counts. V is TRBV27 and J is TRBJ1-2; TRBD1 might be the D (5 bases). Germline V CDR1 and CDR2: MNHEY, SMNVEV (reference sequence). The CDR3 is 12 amino acids. Trimming removed 6 bases at V and 8 bases at J, with 13 bases between. For the CDR3, the DNA is TGTGCCAGCAGAAAAGGGGTAAACGGCTACACCTTC. This encodes CASRKGVNGYTF.